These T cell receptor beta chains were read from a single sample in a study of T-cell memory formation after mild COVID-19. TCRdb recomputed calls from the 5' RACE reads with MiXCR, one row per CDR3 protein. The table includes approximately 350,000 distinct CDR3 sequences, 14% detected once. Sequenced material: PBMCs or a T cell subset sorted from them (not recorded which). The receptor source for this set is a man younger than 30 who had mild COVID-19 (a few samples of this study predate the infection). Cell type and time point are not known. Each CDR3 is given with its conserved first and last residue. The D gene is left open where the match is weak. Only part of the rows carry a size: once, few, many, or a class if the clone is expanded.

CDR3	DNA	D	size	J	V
CASSWGAGTDTQYF	TGCGCCAGCAGCTGGGGGGCCGGGACAGATACGCAGTATTTT	-	few	TRBJ2-3	TRBV5-1
CASRPLAGYTDTQYF	TGTGCCAGCAGACCACTAGCGGGGTACACAGATACGCAGTATTTT	TRBD2	-	TRBJ2-3	TRBV6-5
CSADARRGNNEQFF	TGCAGTGCCGATGCGCGCAGGGGCAACAATGAGCAGTTCTTC	-	many	TRBJ2-1	TRBV20-1
CAISEGQGPNGEKLFF	TGTGCCATCAGTGAGGGACAGGGACCTAACGGTGAAAAACTGTTTTTT	TRBD1	many	TRBJ1-4	TRBV10-3
CASSLDVGANEKLFF	TGTGCCAGCAGCTTAGACGTTGGCGCTAATGAAAAACTGTTTTTT	-	-	TRBJ1-4	TRBV7-2
CASRGDTLAKNIQYF	TGTGCCAGCAGGGGGGATACGCTAGCCAAAAACATTCAGTACTTC	-	few	TRBJ2-4	TRBV4-2
CASSHGGYWASTDTQYF	TGTGCCAGCAGCCATGGTGGGTACTGGGCTAGCACAGATACGCAGTATTTT	-	few	TRBJ2-3	TRBV7-2
CASTLGGGGNEQFF	TGTGCCAGCACCCTCGGTGGTGGGGGGAATGAGCAGTTCTTC	-	-	TRBJ2-1	TRBV27
CSASAAGVQETQYF	TGCAGTGCTAGTGCGGCAGGGGTACAAGAGACCCAGTACTTC	-	many	TRBJ2-5	TRBV20-1
CASSHGPTGPSNQPQHF	TGTGCCAGCAGCCACGGCCCGACAGGGCCTAGCAATCAGCCCCAGCATTTT	TRBD1	few	TRBJ1-5	TRBV4-2
CRATVVNTEAFF	TGCAGAGCAACAGTCGTGAACACTGAAGCTTTCTTT	-	few	TRBJ1-1	TRBV29-1
CASSHEGLEQYF	TGTGCCAGCAGCCACGAGGGCCTTGAGCAGTACTTC	-	many	TRBJ2-7	TRBV12-3/TRBV12-4
CASSLPWGVRTEAFF	TGTGCCAGCAGTTTGCCGTGGGGGGTACGCACTGAAGCTTTCTTT	-	-	TRBJ1-1	TRBV28
CASSLAGGADTEAFF	TGTGCCAGCAGCTTAGCCGGGGGCGCAGACACTGAAGCTTTCTTT	-	-	TRBJ1-1	TRBV7-8
CASSPWTGTMNYGYTF	TGTGCCAGCAGCCCATGGACAGGGACGATGAACTATGGCTACACCTTC	TRBD1	many	TRBJ1-2	TRBV9
CASSFTGGGGAGNSPLHF	TGCGCCAGCAGCTTTACCGGTGGAGGGGGCGCGGGGAATTCACCCCTCCACTTT	TRBD1	many	TRBJ1-6	TRBV5-1
CSARGARADYGYTF	TGCAGTGCTAGAGGGGCCCGGGCTGACTATGGCTACACCTTC	-	few	TRBJ1-2	TRBV20-1
CASSEWGDGYEQYF	TGTGCCAGCAGTGAATGGGGGGACGGTTACGAGCAGTACTTC	-	-	TRBJ2-7	TRBV25-1
CSARDPGGTYNEQFF	TGCAGTGCTAGAGATCCGGGGGGGACCTACAATGAGCAGTTCTTC	TRBD2	-	TRBJ2-1	TRBV20-1
CASVRGFDSPLHF	TGTGCCAGCGTTCGGGGCTTCGATTCACCCCTCCACTTT	-	-	TRBJ1-6	TRBV6-2/TRBV6-3
CASSAGLAEEQFF	TGTGCCAGCAGTGCCGGACTAGCAGAGGAGCAGTTCTTC	TRBD2	-	TRBJ2-1	TRBV6-5
CASSYSPRGGGADTQYF	TGTGCCAGCAGTTACTCTCCGAGAGGGGGGGGCGCAGATACGCAGTATTTT	-	-	TRBJ2-3	TRBV6-6
CASSSQGAVNYGYTF	TGTGCCAGCAGCTCACAGGGGGCGGTCAACTATGGCTACACCTTC	TRBD1	few	TRBJ1-2	TRBV28
CATSASAETQYF	TGTGCCACCAGTGCGTCGGCGGAGACCCAGTACTTC	-	-	TRBJ2-5	TRBV24-1
CASSSDDRVSGYTF	TGTGCCAGCAGCTCAGATGACAGGGTTAGTGGCTACACCTTC	TRBD1	few	TRBJ1-2	TRBV5-4
CASSLYSQPQHF	TGTGCCAGCAGCTTATACTCACAGCCCCAGCATTTT	-	few	TRBJ1-5	TRBV7-2
CASSLGQRNQETQYF	TGTGCCAGCAGCTTAGGCCAGCGGAACCAAGAGACCCAGTACTTC	-	-	TRBJ2-5	TRBV7-9
CASSQERDRGGFRGTEAFF	TGCGCCAGCAGCCAAGAAAGGGACAGGGGCGGATTCAGAGGCACTGAAGCTTTCTTT	TRBD1	-	TRBJ1-1	TRBV4-3
CASSAMGVGGEKLFF	TGTGCCAGCAGCGCGATGGGGGTCGGAGGTGAAAAACTGTTTTTT	-	few	TRBJ1-4	TRBV4-2
CASSSGPGGHNEQFF	TGCGCCAGCAGCTCGGGCCCAGGGGGACACAATGAGCAGTTCTTC	TRBD1	many	TRBJ2-1	TRBV5-1
CASSLSSGTVLGQYF	TGTGCCAGCAGCTTGTCTAGCGGGACCGTTCTAGGGCAGTATTTT	TRBD2	many	TRBJ2-3	TRBV7-2
CASSLPGTGSAYEQYF	TGTGCCAGCAGCTTACCCGGGACAGGGAGTGCCTACGAGCAGTACTTC	TRBD1	few	TRBJ2-7	TRBV28
CASSPAGDEQFF	TGTGCCAGCAGCCCGGCCGGCGATGAGCAGTTCTTC	-	-	TRBJ2-1	TRBV6-5
CASSWAPGDTEAFF	TGCGCCAGCAGCTGGGCCCCCGGGGACACTGAAGCTTTCTTT	-	many	TRBJ1-1	TRBV5-1
CASSLDEGGKLFF	TGTGCCAGCAGCCTAGACGAGGGAGGAAAACTGTTTTTT	-	few	TRBJ1-4	TRBV11-2
CASRVTYNGEAFF	TGCGCCAGCAGGGTGACGTATAACGGAGAAGCTTTCTTT	-	few	TRBJ1-1	TRBV5-1
CASTLSQGRTEAFF	TGTGCCAGCACCCTTAGCCAGGGGAGGACTGAAGCTTTCTTT	-	-	TRBJ1-1	TRBV12-3/TRBV12-4
CATSRKAQNTGELFF	TGTGCCACCAGCAGAAAAGCCCAGAACACCGGGGAGCTGTTTTTT	-	few	TRBJ2-2	TRBV15
CSANAGGPTDTQYF	TGCAGTGCTAACGCGGGGGGCCCCACAGATACGCAGTATTTT	TRBD2	few	TRBJ2-3	TRBV20-1
CASSFGGRTDTQYF	TGTGCCAGCAGCTTCGGGGGGCGCACAGATACGCAGTATTTT	-	many	TRBJ2-3	TRBV5-6
CASSGDVVYGYTF	TGTGCCAGCAGTGGGGACGTTGTCTATGGCTACACCTTC	-	-	TRBJ1-2	TRBV25-1
CASSSLRQDSNTEAFF	TGTGCCAGCAGTTCCCTGAGGCAGGACTCGAACACTGAAGCTTTCTTT	-	-	TRBJ1-1	TRBV28
CASSYTGAINEQFF	TGTGCCAGCAGCTATACAGGGGCTATTAATGAGCAGTTCTTC	TRBD1	-	TRBJ2-1	TRBV7-9
CASTRPGQPQHF	TGTGCCAGCACCCGGCCGGGTCAGCCCCAGCATTTT	-	few	TRBJ1-5	TRBV5-6
CASSQLQVMDSPLHF	TGCGCCAGCAGCCAGCTACAGGTGATGGATTCACCCCTCCACTTT	-	few	TRBJ1-6	TRBV4-3
CASSLEPSGANVLTF	TGCGCCAGCAGCTTGGAGCCCTCTGGGGCCAACGTCCTGACTTTC	-	-	TRBJ2-6	TRBV5-1
CASSFRGIVTDTQYF	TGTGCCAGCAGTTTTCGGGGAATTGTCACAGATACGCAGTATTTT	-	-	TRBJ2-3	TRBV27
CASSPEREDTQYF	TGTGCCAGCAGCCCCGAGCGGGAGGATACGCAGTATTTT	TRBD2	many	TRBJ2-3	TRBV7-2
CASSQDQGSNYGYTF	TGCGCCAGCAGCCAAGATCAGGGGAGTAACTATGGCTACACCTTC	-	-	TRBJ1-2	TRBV4-3
CSAATGGAGAFF	TGCAGTGCAGCCACAGGGGGCGCGGGAGCTTTCTTT	TRBD1	-	TRBJ1-1	TRBV20-1
CASIGMGTGNYGYTF	TGTGCCAGCATCGGGATGGGGACAGGGAACTATGGCTACACCTTC	TRBD1	few	TRBJ1-2	TRBV6-2/TRBV6-3
CASSEFRNQETQYF	TGTGCCAGCAGTGAGTTCCGAAACCAAGAGACCCAGTACTTC	-	few	TRBJ2-5	TRBV2